The rows below give T cell receptor beta chains drawn from one sample of a study of regulatory T cells in long-lasting Graves disease. TCRdb re-called the multiplex PCR reads through MiXCR, storing one row per CDR3 protein. The data show 350,000 to 400,000 distinct CDR3 sequences, 15% seen once. Here the sequenced sample was peripheral blood mononuclear cells (PBMCs), taken at new diagnosis, from a patient treated with antithyroid drugs. The receptors derive from a female donor with Graves disease. Both conserved end residues are part of each CDR3. Each record gives: clone size, J gene, D gene, V gene, CDR3 protein, CDR3 DNA. A D gene is named only where the DNA matches it firmly. Size values are once, few and many counts, or a class for expanded clones, and some rows have none.

-,TRBJ1-1,TRBD1,TRBV3-1,CASSQVTGPTPTNTEAFF,TGTGCCAGCAGCCAAGTGACAGGGCCCACTCCGACGAACACTGAAGCTTTCTTT
-,TRBJ2-1,-,TRBV20-1,CSAGPGIEQFF,TGCAGTGCTGGCCCGGGCATTGAGCAGTTCTTC
many,TRBJ2-1,TRBD2,TRBV20-1,CSARDQREPNNEQFF,TGCAGTGCTAGGGACCAGCGGGAGCCTAACAATGAGCAGTTCTTC
many,TRBJ2-5,-,TRBV24-1,CATSDLDSGVQETQYF,TGTGCCACCAGTGATTTGGACAGTGGGGTCCAAGAGACCCAGTACTTC
many,TRBJ1-4,-,TRBV2,CASTSELEKAKLGEKLFF,TGTGCCAGCACGTCCGAGTTAGAAAAAGCGAAGCTCGGTGAAAAACTGTTTTTT
many,TRBJ2-7,TRBD2,TRBV7-2,CASTRTSGRPPYEQYF,TGTGCCAGCACCAGAACTAGCGGGAGGCCTCCCTACGAGCAGTACTTC
many,TRBJ2-3,-,TRBV20-1,CSARLATSTDTQYF,TGCAGTGCTAGACTCGCGACTAGCACAGATACGCAGTATTTT
many,TRBJ1-2,-,TRBV6-2/TRBV6-3,CASSLESTNYGYTF,TGTGCCAGCAGTTTGGAATCAACTAACTATGGCTACACCTTC
-,TRBJ1-3,TRBD1,TRBV6-1,CASSSTGSGNTIYF,TGTGCCAGCAGCTCGACAGGGTCAGGAAACACCATATATTTT
many,TRBJ1-4,-,TRBV28,CASSFKDGATNEKLFF,TGTGCCAGCAGTTTTAAAGACGGGGCAACTAATGAAAAACTGTTTTTT
many,TRBJ2-1,-,TRBV12-3/TRBV12-4,CASSLLGRLKSNEQFF,TGTGCCAGCAGTTTACTCGGGAGATTGAAGTCTAATGAGCAGTTCTTC
many,TRBJ1-5,TRBD1,TRBV5-5,CASSPRTGGNDQPQHF,TGTGCCAGCAGCCCGCGGACAGGGGGCAACGATCAGCCCCAGCATTTT
many,TRBJ2-7,-,TRBV28,CASSFIGVSYEQYF,TGTGCCAGCAGTTTCATCGGGGTCTCCTACGAGCAGTACTTC
few,TRBJ1-2,TRBD1,TRBV5-1,CASSKGQGALEGYTF,TGCGCCAGCAGCAAGGGACAGGGGGCCCTGGAGGGCTACACCTTC
many,TRBJ1-5,TRBD1,TRBV30,CAWSTGTGRVSQHF,TGTGCCTGGAGCACCGGGACAGGCCGTGTTTCCCAGCATTTT
few,TRBJ2-3,-,TRBV6-2/TRBV6-3,CASSYRVPDTQYF,TGTGCCAGCAGTTACAGGGTCCCAGATACGCAGTATTTT
few,TRBJ2-3,TRBD2,TRBV10-3,CASTRQREVITDTQYF,TGTGCCTCGACCCGGCAGCGGGAGGTGATCACAGATACGCAGTATTTT
many,TRBJ2-2,TRBD2,TRBV9,CASNKGLAGPNTGELFF,TGTGCCAGCAATAAGGGACTAGCGGGTCCCAACACCGGGGAGCTGTTTTTT
-,TRBJ2-3,TRBD2,TRBV12-5,CASGTSGPGTQYF,TGTGCTAGTGGTACTAGCGGCCCCGGTACGCAGTATTTT
-,TRBJ2-5,-,TRBV19,CASSQGTETQYF,TGTGCCAGTAGTCAAGGAACGGAGACCCAGTACTTC
many,TRBJ2-3,-,TRBV7-2,CASRAGSGWGMGSTDTQYF,TGTGCCAGCAGGGCCGGGAGTGGGTGGGGAATGGGTAGCACAGATACGCAGTATTTT
many,TRBJ1-2,TRBD1,TRBV2,CASTPFRAGGRYGYTF,TGCGCCAGCACCCCTTTCAGGGCAGGGGGCCGGTATGGCTACACCTTC
-,TRBJ1-1,-,TRBV12-3/TRBV12-4,CASSPPGGRNTEAFF,TGTGCCAGCAGTCCCCCCGGGGGTAGGAACACTGAAGCTTTCTTT
-,TRBJ2-6,-,TRBV29-1,CSVLTATGANVLTF,TGCAGCGTACTCACCGCTACAGGGGCCAACGTCCTGACTTTC
many,TRBJ2-3,-,TRBV18,CASSPRGETDTQYF,TGTGCCAGCTCACCGCGAGGGGAGACAGATACGCAGTATTTT